This T cell receptor (beta chain) was identified in a study of T cell responses to AZD1222 COVID-19 vaccine. Regarding the study as a whole: Baseline seropositivity characterized only a handful of AZD1222 recipients.

The CDR3 has 14 residues. The V end was cut by 5 bases, the J end by 0 bases, with 8 bases between. Germline CDR1 SGHTA, CDR2 FQGNSA. Clones were sequenced by immunoSEQ multiplex PCR, and TCRdb holds only the in-frame ones, with some missing. This sample has under 140,000 clones, with 92% found just once. As for this clone: The antigen is undetermined.

Source: peripheral blood, taken 28 days after the second AZD1222 dose. The origin of this receptor is an adult who received the AZD1222 COVID-19 vaccine. The chain has TRBV7-2 and TRBJ1-3; D gene ambiguous. The CDR3, as DNA: TGTGCCAGCAGCCTCCTGAGCTCTGGAAACACCATATATTTT. This sequence encodes CASSLLSSGNTIYF.